The 25 T cell receptor beta chains listed next were all sequenced from one sample in a study of T-cell reconstitution after alpha-beta-depleted transplantation in children. Preparing the TCRbeta library involved the use of unique molecular identifiers. Via MiXCR, TCRdb re-called the PCR reads, giving one row per CDR3 protein. This table has about 610,000 distinct CDR3 sequences, 10% to 13% appearing once. The starting material was PBMCs from the stem cell graft donor, obtained from the stem cell graft. The receptors here all came from a human donor who donated a stem cell graft to a child with acute myeloid leukemia.

There are many counts of this clonotype. The chain combines TRBV20-1 with TRBJ2-7; 8 bases line up with TRBD2. This CDR3 is 14 amino acids long. Germline V gives CDR1 DFQATT, CDR2 SNEGSKA (reference sequence). The V and J ends lost 3 bases and 0 bases, in that order; junction bases with no gene match: 4. In DNA form, the CDR3 reads TGCAGTGCTAGTTCCGGGAGGGGCTCCTACGAGCAGTACTTC. Its protein product is CSASSGRGSYEQYF.

Many counts were recorded for this clonotype. This chain joins TRBV20-1 and TRBJ2-1; D gene ambiguous. From germline, CDR1 is DFQATT and CDR2 SNEGSKA (reference sequence). The CDR3 has 16 amino acids. V was cut by 2 bases and J by 4 bases, with 18 bases left in between. The CDR3 loop reads CSARSPGSTPYNEQFF. Written as DNA, the CDR3 is TGCAGTGCTAGATCCCCGGGCTCTACCCCATACAATGAGCAGTTCTTC.

The chain carries TRBV20-1 and TRBJ2-2; 9 nucleotides line up with TRBD1. V lost 7 bases and J lost 1; bases outside the gene matches: 7. Germline values: CDR1 DFQATT, CDR2 SNEGSKA (reference sequence). This CDR3 region has 15 residues. CDR3 sequence: CSVLPGQGNTGELFF. The CDR3 DNA reads as TGCAGTGTCCTACCGGGACAGGGGAACACCGGGGAGCTGTTTTTT.

This chain links TRBV2 with TRBJ2-1, with 8 bases that match TRBD2. Germline values: CDR1 SNHLY, CDR2 FYNNEI. J gave up 6 bases and V 3 bases, and 4 bases lay outside the gene matches. The CDR3 sequence is 14 residues long. CDR3 amino acids: CASSEGLGINEQFF. As DNA, the CDR3 is TGTGCCAGCAGTGAGGGACTAGGGATCAATGAGCAGTTCTTC.

Only a few counts were recorded for this clonotype. The V and J genes are TRBV20-1 and TRBJ2-1, with 11 bases matching TRBD2. Germline V lookup: CDR1 DFQATT, CDR2 SNEGSKA (reference sequence). Losses at the gene ends were 5 bases for V and 10 bases for J; bases not matched to a gene: 7. This CDR3 region has 13 residues. CDR3 sequence reads: CSAWLAGGGEQFF. The CDR3 DNA sequence: TGCAGTGCTTGGCTAGCGGGAGGTGGGGAGCAGTTCTTC.

There are a few counts of this clonotype. CDR3 DNA sequence: TGTGCCAGCAGCTTGTTAGTGGCTAGCGGGATCATATCCTACGAGCAGTACTTC. Amino acids: CASSLLVASGIISYEQYF. The chain recombines TRBV5-5 with TRBJ2-7, with TRBD2 identical over 9 bases. Germline V gene lookup returns CDR1 SGHKS and CDR2 YYEKEE (reference sequence). V shed 1 base and J 1 base; nucleotides not matched to a gene: 12. The CDR3 is 18 amino acids. Filled out from reference TRBV5-5 and TRBJ2-7, the complete variable domain reads DAGVTQSPTHLIKTRGQQVTLRCSPISGHKSVSWYQQVLGQGPQFIFQYYEKEERGRGNFPDRFSARQFPNYSSELNVNALLLGDSALYLCASSLLVASGIISYEQYFGPGTRLTVT.

Only a few counts were recorded for this clonotype. The chain couples TRBV11-3 to TRBJ1-1, with D possibly matching TRBD1 (6 bases). The V end was cut by 5 bases, the J end by 1 base, with 14 bases between. CDR3 length: 15 residues. Germline CDR1 reads SGHNT; CDR2 reads YENEEA. CDR3 in amino acids: CASSLQGRRNTEAFF. CDR3 nucleotides: TGTGCCAGCAGCCTTCAGGGGCGCAGGAACACTGAAGCTTTCTTT.

At least ten counts were recorded for this clonotype. The V call is TRBV20-1, the J call TRBJ2-5, with 9 bases matching TRBD1. The J segment lost 4 bases and the V segment lost 2 bases, leaving 8 bases of the junction unmatched. Germline V lookup: CDR1 DFQATT, CDR2 SNEGSKA (reference sequence). The CDR3 extends over 15 amino acids. CDR3 nucleotides: TGCAGTGCTAGACAGGGACAGGGTGATTTAGAGACCCAGTACTTC. Its protein is CSARQGQGDLETQYF.

This clonotype was seen at least ten times. V gene TRBV2 combines with J gene TRBJ2-1; D gene ambiguous. This CDR3 is 14 amino acids long. CDR1 is SNHLY and CDR2 is FYNNEI in the germline V gene. V lost 3 bases and J 0 bases, leaving 6 bases between the germline ends. CDR3 nucleotides: TGTGCCAGCAGTGATAGACTCTCCTACAATGAGCAGTTCTTC. Translated, it gives CASSDRLSYNEQFF.

The V call is TRBV6-2 or TRBV6-3, the J call TRBJ2-7; D might be TRBD1 (5 bases). CDR1 and CDR2 from the germline V gene are MNHEY and SVGEGT. Deletions cut 6 bases from V and 2 bases from J, with 17 bases between. CDR3 length: 15 residues. The CDR3 loop reads CASRPTVVGTYEQYF. The CDR3 bases are TGTGCCAGCAGGCCGACAGTCGTTGGAACCTACGAGCAGTACTTC.

The chain recombines TRBV20-1 with TRBJ1-5; TRBD1 matches at 7 bases. This CDR3 has 16 residues. In germline, CDR1 is DFQATT, CDR2 SNEGSKA (reference sequence). V shed 4 bases, J shed 0 bases, and the junction held 9 bases outside the gene matches. CDR3 residues: CSATLTGTDSNQPQHF. The DNA for the CDR3 is TGCAGTGCTACCTTAACCGGGACAGATAGCAATCAGCCCCAGCATTTT.

The rearrangement uses TRBV29-1 and TRBJ2-1; a possible D gene is TRBD2 (5 bases). V was trimmed by 8 bases and J by 12 bases, leaving 11 bases between them. Germline V CDR1 and CDR2: SQVTM, ANQGSEA. The CDR3 extends over 9 amino acids. Here the CDR3 reads CSLAPGQFF. In DNA form, the CDR3 reads TGCAGCCTAGCCCCGGGGCAGTTCTTC.

This clonotype was seen a handful of times. This rearrangement joins TRBV12-3 or TRBV12-4 to TRBJ2-1; weak D call: TRBD2 (6 bases). CDR3 length: 14 amino acids. The V end lost 7 bases, the J end lost 4 bases, and 14 bases lay between the germline ends. The CDR3 coding sequence is TGTGCCAGCATTTTCAGCGGGTCGTACAATGAGCAGTTCTTC. Protein sequence: CASIFSGSYNEQFF.

This chain connects TRBV21-1 to TRBJ2-7; the D call TRBD1 from the table was never checked on the DNA. TRBV21-1 is tagged as a pseudogene. The CDR3 extends over 16 amino acids. The CDR3 DNA reads as TGTGCCAGCACCCTAGATTTGATGGACAGCGACTACGAGCAGTACTTC. Its protein is CASTLDLMDSDYEQYF.

The chain joins TRBV20-1 to TRBJ2-1, with TRBD2 matching 7 bases. The CDR3 has 15 amino acids. Trimming cost V 1 base and J 3 bases; bases outside gene matches: 6. From germline, CDR1 is DFQATT and CDR2 SNEGSKA (reference sequence). The CDR3 loop reads CSARGGAGVYNEQFF. In nucleotides, the CDR3 is TGCAGTGCTAGAGGGGGTGCGGGAGTCTACAATGAGCAGTTCTTC.

The table lists this clonotype with many counts. In nucleotides, the CDR3 is TGTGCCAGCAGCGACCTGTGGCTTGCCGGGGGGACCCAGTACTTC. Residues: CASSDLWLAGGTQYF. V is TRBV6-6 and J is TRBJ2-5, with D possibly TRBD2 on 6 matching bases. V gave up 6 bases and J gave up 7 bases, with 21 bases separating them. The CDR3 extends over 15 amino acids. Germline V lookup: CDR1 MNHNY, CDR2 SVGAGI (reference sequence).

The V gene is TRBV20-1, the J gene TRBJ2-7, with TRBD2 matching 10 bases. This CDR3 spans 14 amino acids. V lost 6 bases and J lost 3; bases outside the gene matches: 8. Looked up from germline, CDR1 is DFQATT and CDR2 is SNEGSKA (reference sequence). CDR3 nucleotides: TGCAGTGCCCCTACTGGGACTAGCGACTACGAGCAGTACTTC. It specifies CSAPTGTSDYEQYF.

The rearrangement links TRBV7-2 to TRBJ2-7; tentative D call: TRBD2 (6 bases). The germline V gene has CDR1 SGHTA and CDR2 FQGNSA. The V end lost 4 bases, the J end lost 4 bases, and 11 bases lay between the germline ends. CDR3 length equals 13 residues. This CDR3 reads CASSYYREYEQYF. The CDR3 nucleotides are TGTGCCAGCAGCTATTACCGGGAGTACGAGCAGTACTTC.

This clonotype has more than one count but fewer than ten. The rearrangement joins TRBV6-2 or TRBV6-3 to TRBJ2-1, with a possible D match to TRBD2 (6 bases). Per the germline V gene, CDR1 is MNHEY and CDR2 is SVGEGT. There are 12 residues in the CDR3. Trimming left V 5 bases short and J 8 bases short, with 10 bases between. CDR3 region: CASSHGSHEQFF. The CDR3 nucleotides are TGTGCCAGCAGTCACGGGAGTCATGAGCAGTTCTTC.

This sequence joins TRBV6-2 or TRBV6-3 and TRBJ2-7; 9 bases line up with TRBD1. Trimming removed 6 bases from V and 2 bases from J; junction bases left unmatched: 11. Germline CDR1 and CDR2: MNHEY and SVGEGT. The CDR3 runs 16 residues. The CDR3 here is CASSSLRGTGTYEQYF. The CDR3, as DNA: TGTGCCAGCAGCTCCCTGAGGGGGACAGGGACCTACGAGCAGTACTTC.

The chain employs TRBV5-1 and TRBJ1-2, with a weak D call TRBD1 (5 bases). Deletions cut 4 bases from V and 2 bases from J, with 18 bases between. This CDR3 has 16 amino acids. Germline-derived CDR1 and CDR2 are SGHRS and YFSETQ. As DNA, the CDR3 is TGCGCCAGCAGCCCCCTCGGGGGAGGGGAGAACTATGGCTACACCTTC. Its translation: CASSPLGGGENYGYTF.

In this sample, this clonotype turned up a few times. V usage is TRBV20-1 and J usage is TRBJ1-2; a weak D match, TRBD1 (5 bases). With 3 bases removed from V and 8 bases from J, the gap between germline ends came to 10 bases. CDR3 length: 11 amino acids. From germline, CDR1 is DFQATT and CDR2 SNEGSKA (reference sequence). For the CDR3, the DNA is TGCAGTGCTAGGGGGGTTGGCGGCTACACCTTC. Residues: CSARGVGGYTF.

In its sample, this clonotype was seen many times. The rearrangement joins TRBV3-1 to TRBJ2-7; 8 bases map to TRBD2. The V gene end was trimmed by 1 base and the J gene end by 3 bases; junction bases not matched to a gene: 2. The germline V gene encodes CDR1 LGHDT and CDR2 YNNKEL (reference sequence). The CDR3 loop spans 14 amino acids. The CDR3 protein is CASSQVLAGYEQYF. In DNA, the CDR3 is TGTGCCAGCAGCCAAGTCCTAGCGGGCTACGAGCAGTACTTC.

This clonotype occurred many times. This chain connects TRBV20-1 to TRBJ2-1; D uncertain. The CDR3 runs 15 residues. The germline V and J ends were trimmed by 0 bases and 0 bases, with 9 bases remaining between them. Germline assignment: CDR1 DFQATT and CDR2 SNEGSKA (reference sequence). The CDR3 sequence is CSAREGASSYNEQFF. CDR3 DNA: TGCAGTGCTAGAGAAGGAGCAAGCTCCTACAATGAGCAGTTCTTC.

This clonotype was seen at least ten times. The chain carries TRBV7-2 and TRBJ2-1; D not resolved. Trimming shortened V by 3 bases and J by 7 bases, and 13 bases separated the two germline ends. This CDR3 has 14 residues. Germline V gene lookup returns CDR1 SGHTA and CDR2 FQGNSA. The CDR3 DNA reads as TGTGCCAGCAGCTTCGTGGCCCTTCCTAATGAGCAGTTCTTC. It specifies CASSFVALPNEQFF.